The present T cell receptor beta chain was sequenced within a study of blood T cell repertoires in COVID-19 (dated by TCRdb to about 2020). Regarding the study in general: The collaborator samples originated in the United States, Italy and Spain and spanned the acute and convalescent phases of COVID-19. The prospective study material was composed of cDNA or gDNA derived from T cells, B-cell-depleted T cells, or PBMCs. Nearly every sample came with metadata listing a de-identified subject ID, COVID-19 status, age in years and sex. The repertoires were released in a freely available public database intended as a resource for research on the immune response to SARS-CoV-2. Deeply sampled blood TCRbeta repertoires from subjects exposed to, actively infected with, or recovered from COVID-19 were included in the dataset. Samples came from the ongoing ImmuneRACE study (first 160 participants) plus 1,254 subjects from 6 global collaborators. Where available, HLA class I and class II types were taken from metadata supplied by the sample provider and were not determined by assay-based typing.

Relative to germline, V is 1 base shorter and J is 2 bases shorter, with 3 bases between their ends. Via the germline V gene (reference sequence), CDR1 is LGHDT and CDR2 YNNKEL. The CDR3 numbers 13 residues from cysteine through phenylalanine. The entry retains the CDR3 DNA only, 39 bases that are in frame from base 1. General study outcomes and caveats: How much clinical and demographic metadata was included differed by source and by participant, and the metadata was provided uncurated.

TCRbeta CDR3 regions were amplified from genomic DNA using the immunoSEQ Assay, a bias-controlled multiplex PCR. Processing in the source paper ran as follows. The number of nucleated cells in each sample was estimated by amplification of reference gene primers within the assay. To quantify the absolute abundance of each unique TCRbeta CDR3 rearrangement, sequence reads were collapsed and filtered. For each sample, productive Simpson clonality was calculated as the square root of Simpson's diversity index over productive rearrangements. This is the immuneACCESS table as TCRdb keeps it, with only in-frame sequences that have V and J called. A part of the clones is gone; compared with another copy, unresolved V genes explain less than half, and the rest is unexplained. Clone size and V and J calls were adopted from that table, with D and trimming inferred from the DNA. Within this sample are 350,000 to 450,000 clones, with 80% to 90% of them counted one time only. The ten most abundant clones make up roughly 1.1% of the sample.

As to this clone: Its specific antigen is unknown. Base qualities are missing; no much larger clone stands one base away.

Participants in the prospective study were aged roughly 18 to 90 years, lived in 24 United States geographic areas, and enrolled through a virtual design. In the prospective study, cohorts were assigned on the basis of participant-reported clinical history obtained from a screening survey and a study questionnaire. ImmuneRACE Cohort 3 recovered participants were defined by two consecutive negative NP/OP PCR tests, healthcare professional clearance, or symptom resolution. In the prospective study, whole blood, serum and a nasopharyngeal or oropharyngeal swab were collected from each participant by mobile phlebotomists. Over a roughly 2-month period, participants in the prospective study had the option of providing additional blood draws and questionnaires. Prospective study blood samples were shipped either frozen or at room temperature before DNA extraction.

This TCR was sampled from a man aged 25-45 years who had recovered from COVID-19. The chain was built from TRBV3-1 (or the pseudogene TRBV3-2) and TRBJ1-5, with no reliable assignment of the D segment. The specimen was PBMCs or T cells enriched from blood (not recorded which). The DNA reads TGTGCCAGCAGCCAAGTCGGCAATCAGCCCCAGCATTTT. Translated, it reads CASSQVGNQPQHF.